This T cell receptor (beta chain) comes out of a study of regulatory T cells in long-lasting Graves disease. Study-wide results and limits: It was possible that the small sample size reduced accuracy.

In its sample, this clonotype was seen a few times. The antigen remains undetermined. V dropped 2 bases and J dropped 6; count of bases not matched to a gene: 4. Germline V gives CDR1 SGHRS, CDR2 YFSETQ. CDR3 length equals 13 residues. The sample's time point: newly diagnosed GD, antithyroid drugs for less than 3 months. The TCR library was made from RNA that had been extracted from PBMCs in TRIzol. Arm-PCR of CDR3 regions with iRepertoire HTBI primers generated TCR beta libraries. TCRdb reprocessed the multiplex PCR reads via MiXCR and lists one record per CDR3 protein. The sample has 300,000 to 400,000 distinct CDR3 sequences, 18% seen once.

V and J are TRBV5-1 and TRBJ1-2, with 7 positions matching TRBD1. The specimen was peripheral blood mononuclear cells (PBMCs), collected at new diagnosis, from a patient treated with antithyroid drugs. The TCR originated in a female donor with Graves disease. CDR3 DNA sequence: TGCGCCAGCAGCTTACAGGGGCCCCATGGCTACACCTTC. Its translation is CASSLQGPHGYTF.